This TCR beta chain is from a study of cytomegalovirus exposure and HLA in healthy donors. PCR primers comprised 60 Vbeta and 13 Jbeta primers. Generated by immunoSEQ multiplex PCR, the TCRdb table keeps only in-frame clones and is missing some. The table includes 80,000 to 95,000 clones, around 79% detected once. As regards this clone: Its antigen is not identified.

Germline V gene lookup returns CDR1 SEHNR and CDR2 FQNEAQ (reference sequence). The CDR3 loop spans 13 amino acids. V shed 5 bases and J shed 4 bases, with 11 bases lying between them. While unrecorded immune exposures were likely, the donors were nominally healthy when sampled. General study points: Most TCR sequences were rare, but some public TCRs occurred in many donors. In a later analysis, HLA-C alleles had the fewest associated TCRs, DRB1 alleles the most.

Input material: PBMCs. The chain has TRBV7-9 and TRBJ1-2, with D possibly TRBD1 on 6 matching bases. The origin of this receptor is a young man in good health and CMV-seropositive. This CDR3 is CASSPGGPYGYTF. In nucleotides, the CDR3 is TGTGCCAGCAGCCCTGGGGGCCCCTATGGCTACACCTTC.